These 21 T cell receptor beta chains were sequenced from one sample in a study of blood T cell repertoires in COVID-19 (dated by TCRdb to the early 2020s). The library was made by the immunoSEQ multiplex PCR assay. TCRdb retrieved this table from immuneACCESS and kept in-frame rearrangements only. Not all clones are present; in checked studies, unresolved V genes account for under half, and no reason is known for the remainder. This sample gives more than 75,000 clones in total; around 75% of them show up just once. More than 15% of the sample comes from the top ten. The sequenced sample was peripheral blood. These receptors were obtained from an elderly woman with active or convalescent COVID-19.

CDR3 loop: CASSRNDGQGDEKLFF. As DNA, the CDR3 is TGTGCCAGCTCACGCAACGATGGACAGGGCGACGAAAAACTGTTTTTT. The V and J genes are TRBV18 and TRBJ1-4, with 8 bases that match TRBD1. With V trimmed by 4 bases and J by 8 bases, 12 bases remained unmatched. This CDR3 contains 16 residues. CDR1 KGHSH and CDR2 LQKENI come from the germline V gene. Full variable domain (remainder filled in from reference TRBV18 and TRBJ1-4): NAGVMQNPRHLVRRRGQEARLRCSPMKGHSHVYWYRQLPEEGLKFMVYLQKENIIDESGMPKERFSAEFPKEGPSILRIQQVVRGDSAAYFCASSRNDGQGDEKLFFGSGTQLSVL.

V is TRBV19 and J is TRBJ1-1; D unresolved. CDR1 LNHDA and CDR2 SQIVND come from the germline V gene (reference sequence). There are 11 residues in the CDR3. Trimming removed 5 bases at V and 4 bases at J, with 5 bases between. Written as DNA, the CDR3 is TGTGCCAGTAGTTACAGCACTGAAGCTTTCTTT. This translates into CASSYSTEAFF.

The V and J genes are TRBV28 and TRBJ1-1, with a weak D call TRBD1 (6 bases). The CDR3 spans 15 residues. Trimming took off 6 bases at V and 4 bases at J, with 18 bases between the two ends. Per germline, CDR1 MDHEN and CDR2 SYDVKM. The CDR3 DNA follows: TGTGCCAGCAGGGGATCAGGGGTGGTCGGCACTGAAGCTTTCTTT. Its protein product is CASRGSGVVGTEAFF.

This clone was counted between two and nine times. The J gene is TRBJ1-1, the V gene TRBV5-1; 10 bases map to TRBD1. This CDR3 comprises 15 residues. The J segment lost 3 bases and the V segment lost 3 bases, leaving 5 bases of the junction unmatched. Germline V gene lookup returns CDR1 SGHRS and CDR2 YFSETQ. The CDR3 sequence: CASSWDRGGHTEAFF. CDR3 nucleotide sequence: TGCGCCAGCAGCTGGGACAGGGGTGGTCACACTGAAGCTTTCTTT.

The V and J genes are TRBV7-2 and TRBJ2-4, with TRBD1 matching 7 bases. In germline, CDR1 is SGHTA, CDR2 FQGNSA. The CDR3 sequence is 15 residues long. V lost 5 bases and J lost 6; bases outside the gene matches: 10. The CDR3 DNA is TGTGCCAGCAGCCCCAGACAGGGACCCATAAACATTCAGTACTTC. It is translated as CASSPRQGPINIQYF.

The CDR3: CASSPGLAESYNEQFF. DNA of the CDR3: TGTGCCAGCTCACCGGGACTAGCGGAAAGCTACAATGAGCAGTTCTTC. V gene TRBV18 combines with J gene TRBJ2-1, with 11 bases that match TRBD2. Trimming cost V 3 bases and J 3 bases; bases outside gene matches: 4. CDR3 length: 16 amino acids. Germline CDR1 is KGHSH and CDR2 is LQKENI.

The sample holds one count of this clone. The chain couples TRBV25-1 to TRBJ2-5; maybe TRBD1 (6 bases). Germline values: CDR1 MGHDK, CDR2 SYGVNS. Deletions cut 3 bases from V and 4 bases from J, with 15 bases between. This CDR3 is built from 15 residues. The CDR3 nucleotides are TGTGCCAGCAGTGACAGGGGATGGCACACAGAGACCCAGTACTTC. Protein: CASSDRGWHTETQYF.

The chain couples TRBV29-1 to TRBJ2-2; 7 positions agree with TRBD1. The V segment lost 8 bases and the J segment 0 bases; nucleotides outside the gene matches: 6. The CDR3 has 14 amino acids. CDR1 is SQVTM, CDR2 ANQGSEA, per germline. This CDR3 is CSTRTGANTGELFF. CDR3 nucleotide sequence: TGCAGCACCAGGACAGGCGCGAACACCGGGGAGCTGTTTTTT.

CDR3 amino acids: CASSAHGGGLYNEQFF. The CDR3, as DNA: TGTGCCAGCAGCGCCCACGGGGGGGGGCTCTACAATGAGCAGTTCTTC. The chain combines TRBV9 with TRBJ2-1; 8 positions agree with TRBD2. V shed 3 bases, J shed 3 bases, and the junction held 8 bases outside the gene matches. This CDR3 is built from 16 residues. CDR1 SGDLS and CDR2 YYNGEE come from the germline V gene.

This sequence joins TRBV6-5 and TRBJ2-1; 8 bases agree with TRBD1. CDR3 length: 15 residues. Germline V gives CDR1 MNHEY, CDR2 SVGAGI. V lost 6 bases and J lost 2; bases outside the gene matches: 6. DNA for the CDR3: TGTGCCAGCAGGTCATGGACAGGGCCCTACAATGAGCAGTTCTTC. Translating gives CASRSWTGPYNEQFF.

The rearrangement links TRBV5-1 to TRBJ1-1; D ambiguous. The CDR3 is made up of 12 amino acids. Germline CDR1 and CDR2: SGHRS and YFSETQ. The V end was cut by 0 bases, the J end by 9 bases, with 9 bases between. The CDR3 DNA sequence: TGCGCCAGCAGCTTGGGGGAGGGTAAAGCTTTCTTT. Translating gives CASSLGEGKAFF.

This clone was counted only a few times. The chain uses TRBV5-1 and TRBJ2-7; a possible D gene is TRBD1 (6 bases). The CDR3 is made up of 15 amino acids. V lost 3 bases, J lost 0 bases, and 13 bases lay in between. Germline V gene lookup returns CDR1 SGHRS and CDR2 YFSETQ. CDR3 DNA: TGCGCCAGCAGCTCCGGGACACCGAGCTCCTACGAGCAGTACTTC. It yields the protein CASSSGTPSSYEQYF.

This clone was seen only a few times. The rearrangement joins TRBV28 to TRBJ2-7; D is perhaps TRBD2 (6 bases). The germline CDR1 and CDR2 sequences are MDHEN and SYDVKM. V shed 2 bases and J shed 2 bases, with 10 bases lying between them. The CDR3 loop spans 14 amino acids. The CDR3 here is CASSLAGSTYEQYF. CDR3 nucleotide sequence: TGTGCCAGCAGTTTAGCGGGGAGTACCTACGAGCAGTACTTC.

The chain uses TRBV6-2 or TRBV6-3 and TRBJ2-2; TRBD1 is a possible D gene (6 bases). CDR1 MNHEY and CDR2 SVGEGT come from the germline V gene. The CDR3 is made up of 18 amino acids. Between the trimmed V and J ends, which lost 2 bases and 0 bases, there was a span of 16 bases. The CDR3 region is CASSYRGLRATNTGELFF. The CDR3 DNA is TGTGCCAGCAGTTACAGGGGGTTAAGGGCCACGAACACCGGGGAGCTGTTTTTT.

The J gene is TRBJ2-4, the V gene TRBV5-6; 9 bases align to TRBD2. J gave up 6 bases and V 0 bases, and 1 base lay outside the gene matches. The CDR3 extends over 14 amino acids. Germline CDR1 is SGHDT and CDR2 is YYEEEE. CDR3 in DNA: TGTGCCAGCAGCTTGGGTAGCGGGAGAAACATTCAGTACTTC. It translates to CASSLGSGRNIQYF.

The genes are TRBV19 and TRBJ2-2, with unresolved D. Germline-derived CDR1 and CDR2 are LNHDA and SQIVND (reference sequence). This CDR3 has 14 residues. V gave up 4 bases and J gave up 5 bases, with 11 bases separating them. The DNA of the CDR3 is TGTGCCAGTAGTACTCGTGCTGAGACCGGGGAGCTGTTTTTT. Protein: CASSTRAETGELFF. The variable domain in full, with the rest retrieved from reference TRBV19 and TRBJ2-2, is DGGITQSPKYLFRKEGQNVTLSCEQNLNHDAMYWYRQDPGQGLRLIYYSQIVNDFQKGDIAEGYSVSREKKESFPLTVTSAQKNPTAFYLCASSTRAETGELFFGEGSRLTVL.

Only one count was recorded for this clone. The chain carries TRBV5-1 and TRBJ2-3; the match to TRBD1 covers 8 bases. After removal of 4 bases from V and 4 bases from J, the junction contained 11 bases not matched to a gene. The CDR3 has 16 residues. Germline V gene lookup returns CDR1 SGHRS and CDR2 YFSETQ. CDR3 sequence reads: CASSLGGTGRPDTQYF. As DNA, the CDR3 is TGCGCCAGCAGCCTGGGTGGGACAGGAAGACCAGATACGCAGTATTTT.

The chain uses TRBV6-2 or TRBV6-3 and TRBJ2-5; no reliable D call. The germline V gene encodes CDR1 MNHEY and CDR2 SVGEGT. The V gene lost 4 bases and the J gene lost 4 bases, with 4 bases spanning the gap. This CDR3 region has 11 residues. The CDR3 DNA follows: TGTGCCAGCAGTTCCGGAGAGACCCAGTACTTC. The encoded protein is CASSSGETQYF.

The chain links TRBV18 to TRBJ2-1, with TRBD2 matching over 16 bases. The CDR3 is made up of 18 amino acids. Trimming cost V 0 bases and J 9 bases; bases outside gene matches: 8. Germline lookup yields CDR1 KGHSH and CDR2 LQKENI. The CDR3 DNA reads TGTGCCAGCTCACCACCGGGACTAGCGGGAGGGTCCCTCGGTGAGCAGTTCTTC. This translates into CASSPPGLAGGSLGEQFF.

This rearrangement joins TRBV4-3 to TRBJ2-7, with TRBD2 matching over 11 bases. This CDR3 contains 19 residues. The germline gives CDR1 LGHNA, CDR2 YSLEER. V shed 0 bases, J shed 0 bases, and the junction held 10 bases outside the gene matches. The CDR3 reads CASSQDSTSGGLSSYEQYF. CDR3 sequence (DNA): TGCGCCAGCAGCCAAGATTCTACTAGCGGGGGCCTTAGCTCCTACGAGCAGTACTTC.

The chain combines TRBV6-2 or TRBV6-3 with TRBJ1-2; the D is unclear. The V and J ends lost 2 bases and 7 bases respectively, with 11 bases between them. Germline CDR1 MNHEY, CDR2 SVGEGT. CDR3 length: 13 residues. The CDR3 sequence: CASSYVRSAGYTF. Here the CDR3 DNA reads TGTGCCAGCAGTTACGTCAGGTCGGCTGGCTACACCTTC.